These 14 T cell receptor beta chains were sequenced from one sample in a study of blood T cells in healthy people across ages. The second PCR ran about 6 to 12 cycles with a sample-barcoded 5' primer and J-beta primers. TCRdb re-analysed the 5' RACE reads in MiXCR, keeping a single row per CDR3 protein. The sample yields about 1.4 million distinct CDR3 sequences, around 59% seen once. Material: blood. These receptors all come from a man aged 18 to 30 in good health.

This chain links TRBV10-3 with TRBJ1-1; D ambiguous. The CDR3 sequence is 14 residues long. Germline CDR1 is ENHRY and CDR2 is SYGVKD. V gave up 2 bases and J gave up 7 bases, with 14 bases separating them. CDR3 region: CAISEGSGPFEAFF. CDR3 bases: TGTGCCATCAGTGAGGGATCGGGCCCATTTGAAGCTTTCTTT.

The rearrangement joins TRBV27 to TRBJ2-4; D gene unclear. V was clipped by 4 bases and J by 3 bases, with 19 bases between them. This CDR3 has 17 amino acids. Germline CDR1 and CDR2: MNHEY and SMNVEV (reference sequence). The CDR3: CASSYVSPGLGKNIQYF. CDR3 coding DNA: TGTGCCAGCAGTTACGTGTCTCCCGGTTTGGGCAAAAACATTCAGTACTTC.

This clonotype was detected a few times. The gene calls are TRBV27 and TRBJ2-3, with D tentatively TRBD2 (5 bases). V was clipped by 7 bases and J by 3 bases, with 17 bases between them. The CDR3 consists of 15 residues. Germline CDR1 and CDR2: MNHEY and SMNVEV (reference sequence). CDR3 protein: CASIADSSRTDTQYF. CDR3 coding DNA: TGTGCCAGCATTGCGGACTCCTCAAGGACAGATACGCAGTATTTT.

This chain uses TRBV4-3 with TRBJ2-2; tentatively, D is TRBD1 or TRBD2 (5 bases each). CDR3 length equals 15 residues. CDR1 is LGHNA and CDR2 is YSLEER in the germline V gene. Trimming pared 1 base from V and 4 bases from J, leaving 10 bases between. The CDR3 protein is CASSQVWGTTGELFF. The CDR3 bases are TGCGCCAGCAGCCAAGTATGGGGGACCACCGGGGAGCTGTTTTTT.

Details on this clonotype: One end of the junction fails to match germline, which may point to a read error. The chain combines TRBV4-1 with TRBJ1-1; D gene ambiguous. This CDR3 comprises 12 residues. Germline values: CDR1 MGHRA, CDR2 YSYEKL. The CDR3 loop is CASSHQSTEAFF. As DNA, the CDR3 is TGCGCTAGCAGCCATCAGAGCACTGAAGCTTTCTTT.

This clonotype turned up a few times. This sequence joins TRBV20-1 and TRBJ2-7; D gene ambiguous. The CDR3 covers 12 residues. V was cut by 2 bases and J by 4 bases, with 9 bases left in between. Germline CDR1 and CDR2: DFQATT and SNEGSKA (reference sequence). The CDR3 DNA follows: TGCAGTGCTAGACCGCTGGGGTACGAGCAGTACTTC. It specifies CSARPLGYEQYF.

The rearrangement links TRBV28 to TRBJ1-2, with 8 bases fitting TRBD1. CDR1 is MDHEN, CDR2 SYDVKM, per germline. V dropped 5 bases and J dropped 5; count of bases not matched to a gene: 10. The CDR3 totals 15 residues. The CDR3 bases are TGTGCCAGCAGTCCCGAGGGACAGGCGGATTATGGCTACACCTTC. This translates into CASSPEGQADYGYTF.

The sample holds one count of this clonotype. The V gene is TRBV6-5, the J gene TRBJ2-1, with a tentative D call TRBD2 (6 bases). Per germline, CDR1 MNHEY and CDR2 SVGAGI. The CDR3 spans 16 residues. V lost 0 bases and J lost 7, with 16 bases in between. CDR3 in DNA: TGTGCCAGCAGTTACTCTCTAGCGTCCCTCGTGAATGAGCAGTTCTTC. It is translated as CASSYSLASLVNEQFF.

This clonotype was counted only a few times. The CDR3 here is CASSTQIGTGLYGYTF. The CDR3 DNA reads TGTGCCAGCAGCACTCAGATCGGGACAGGCCTATATGGCTACACCTTC. V usage is TRBV14 and J usage is TRBJ1-2; 8 nucleotides align to TRBD1. The V segment lost 5 bases and the J segment 5 bases; nucleotides outside the gene matches: 13. The CDR3 has 16 amino acids. Looked up from germline, CDR1 is SGHDN and CDR2 is FVKESK. Using reference TRBV14 and TRBJ1-2 for the parts outside the CDR3, the full variable domain is EAGVTQFPSHSVIEKGQTVTLRCDPISGHDNLYWYRRVMGKEIKFLLHFVKESKQDESGMPNNRFLAERTGGTYSTLKVQPAELEDSGVYFCASSTQIGTGLYGYTFGSGTRLTVV.

The chain recombines TRBV21-1 with TRBJ2-1; the DNA was not compared with TRBD1, the D call given in the table. TRBV21-1 is a documented pseudogene. The CDR3 extends over 11 amino acids. The CDR3 protein is CAGGDGDEQFF. Written as DNA, the CDR3 is TGTGCCGGTGGGGACGGGGATGAGCAGTTCTTC.

The V gene is TRBV27, the J gene TRBJ2-7; TRBD1 might be the D (5 bases). CDR3 length equals 13 residues. Between the trimmed V and J ends, which lost 8 bases and 0 bases, there was a span of 11 bases. CDR1 and CDR2 from the germline V gene are MNHEY and SMNVEV (reference sequence). The CDR3 protein is CASALDSSYEQYF. CDR3 nucleotides: TGTGCCAGCGCTCTTGACAGCTCCTACGAGCAGTACTTC.

This clonotype was counted between two and nine times. The chain carries TRBV12-3 or TRBV12-4 and TRBJ2-3; D ambiguous. This CDR3 region has 11 residues. V lost 4 bases and J 12 bases, leaving 11 bases between the germline ends. The CDR3 sequence: CASSSPGPQYF. CDR3 bases: TGTGCCAGCAGTTCCCCCGGGCCCCAGTATTTT.

This clonotype was detected only once. The chain couples TRBV6-2 or TRBV6-3 to TRBJ2-5; possibly TRBD2 for D (5 bases). Germline CDR1 is MNHEY and CDR2 is SVGEGT. This CDR3 contains 14 residues. The V end was cut by 8 bases, the J end by 1 base, with 14 bases between. CDR3 in DNA: TGTGCCAGCGGACCGGGGATGATCCAAGAGACCCAGTACTTC. This sequence encodes CASGPGMIQETQYF.

The chain is built from TRBV27 and TRBJ1-1; D perhaps matches TRBD1 (5 bases). V lost 5 bases to trimming and J lost 1 base, with 20 bases between them. This CDR3 has 17 amino acids. The germline CDR1 and CDR2 sequences are MNHEY and SMNVEV (reference sequence). CDR3 in amino acids: CASSKAGYESANTEAFF. CDR3 sequence (DNA): TGTGCCAGCAGTAAAGCAGGGTATGAGAGTGCGAACACTGAAGCTTTCTTT.